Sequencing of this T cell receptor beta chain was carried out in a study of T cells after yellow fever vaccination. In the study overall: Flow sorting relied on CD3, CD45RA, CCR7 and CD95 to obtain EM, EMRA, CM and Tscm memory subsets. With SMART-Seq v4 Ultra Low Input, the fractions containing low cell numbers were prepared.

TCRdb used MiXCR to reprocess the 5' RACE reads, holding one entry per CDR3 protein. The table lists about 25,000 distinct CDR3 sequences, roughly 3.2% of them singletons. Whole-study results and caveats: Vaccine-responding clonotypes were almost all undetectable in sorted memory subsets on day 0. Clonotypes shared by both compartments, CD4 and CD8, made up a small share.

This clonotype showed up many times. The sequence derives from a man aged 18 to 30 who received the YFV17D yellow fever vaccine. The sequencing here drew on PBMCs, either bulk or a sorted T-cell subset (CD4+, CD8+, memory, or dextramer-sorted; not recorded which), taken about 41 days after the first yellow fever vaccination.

The CDR3 DNA sequence: TGTGCCAGCAGTGAAGGTCCACAAGAGACCCAGTACTTC. It codes for CASSEGPQETQYF. The rearrangement uses TRBV2 and TRBJ2-5; D remains ambiguous. Trimming took off 1 base at V and 2 bases at J, with 5 bases between the two ends. The CDR3 extends over 13 amino acids. Germline CDR1 is SNHLY and CDR2 is FYNNEI.